This T cell receptor beta chain was profiled in a study of patients and donors after allogeneic stem cell transplantation. MiXCR, applied by TCRdb to the RT-PCR reads, yields one record per CDR3 protein. The data hold under 200,000 distinct CDR3 sequences, with 30% observed a single time. The sequencing sample was made of blood, either unsorted or a sorted T cell fraction (not recorded which). This clonotype was obtained from a human donor who was either an allogeneic HSCT recipient or a stem cell or donor lymphocyte infusion donor (not recorded which). It is not recorded whose cells these are; they may come from a transplant donor.

The CDR3 loop is CASSFSKTSEQYF. As DNA, the CDR3 is TGTGCCAGCAGTTTCTCCAAAACATCCGAGCAGTACTTC. The genes are TRBV27 and TRBJ2-7, with D hard to call. The CDR3 covers 13 residues. Deletions cut 3 bases from V and 6 bases from J, with 12 bases between. Germline CDR1 reads MNHEY; CDR2 reads SMNVEV (reference sequence).